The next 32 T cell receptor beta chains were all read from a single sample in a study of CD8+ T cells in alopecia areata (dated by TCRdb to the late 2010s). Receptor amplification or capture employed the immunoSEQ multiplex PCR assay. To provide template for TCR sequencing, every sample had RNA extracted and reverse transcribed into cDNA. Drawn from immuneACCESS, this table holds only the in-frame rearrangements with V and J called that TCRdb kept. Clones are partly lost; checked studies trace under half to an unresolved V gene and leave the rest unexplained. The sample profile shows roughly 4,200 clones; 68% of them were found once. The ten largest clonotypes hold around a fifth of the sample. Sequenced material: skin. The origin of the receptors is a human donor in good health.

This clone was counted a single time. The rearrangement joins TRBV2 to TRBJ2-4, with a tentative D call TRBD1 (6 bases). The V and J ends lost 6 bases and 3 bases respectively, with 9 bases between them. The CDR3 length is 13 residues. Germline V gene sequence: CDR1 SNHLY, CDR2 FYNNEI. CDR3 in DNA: TGTGCCAGCAGCGCAGGGGACAAAAACATTCAGTACTTC. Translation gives CASSAGDKNIQYF.

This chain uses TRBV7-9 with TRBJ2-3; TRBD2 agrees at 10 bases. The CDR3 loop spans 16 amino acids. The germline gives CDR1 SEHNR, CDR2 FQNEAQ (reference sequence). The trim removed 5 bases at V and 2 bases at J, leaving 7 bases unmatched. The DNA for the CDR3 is TGTGCCAGCAGCCCCAGGACTAGCGGATCCACAGATACGCAGTATTTT. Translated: CASSPRTSGSTDTQYF.

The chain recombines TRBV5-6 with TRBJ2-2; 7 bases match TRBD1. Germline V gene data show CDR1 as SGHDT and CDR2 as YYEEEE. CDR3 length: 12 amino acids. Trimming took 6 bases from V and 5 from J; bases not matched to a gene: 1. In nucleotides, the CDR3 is TGTGCCAGCACCAGGGGGACCGGGGAGCTGTTTTTT. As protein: CASTRGTGELFF.

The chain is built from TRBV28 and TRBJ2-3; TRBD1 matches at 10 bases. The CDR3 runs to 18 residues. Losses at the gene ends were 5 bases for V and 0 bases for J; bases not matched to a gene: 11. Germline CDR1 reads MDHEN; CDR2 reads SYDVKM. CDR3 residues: CASSEPGQGWGSTDTQYF. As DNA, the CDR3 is TGTGCCAGCAGTGAACCGGGACAGGGGTGGGGGAGCACAGATACGCAGTATTTT.

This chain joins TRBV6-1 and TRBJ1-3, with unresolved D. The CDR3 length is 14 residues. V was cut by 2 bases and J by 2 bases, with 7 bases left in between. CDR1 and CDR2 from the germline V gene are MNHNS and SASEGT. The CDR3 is CASSETRTGNTIYF. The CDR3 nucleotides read TGTGCCAGCAGTGAAACCAGGACTGGAAACACCATATATTTT.

CDR3: CASSLGQGADTQYF. The DNA of the CDR3 is TGCGCCAGCAGCTTGGGGCAGGGTGCGGATACGCAGTATTTT. The chain has TRBV5-1 and TRBJ2-3; D possibly corresponds to TRBD1 (5 bases). The V gene lost 0 bases and the J gene lost 6 bases, with 11 bases spanning the gap. The CDR3 sequence is 14 residues long. Per germline, CDR1 SGHRS and CDR2 YFSETQ.

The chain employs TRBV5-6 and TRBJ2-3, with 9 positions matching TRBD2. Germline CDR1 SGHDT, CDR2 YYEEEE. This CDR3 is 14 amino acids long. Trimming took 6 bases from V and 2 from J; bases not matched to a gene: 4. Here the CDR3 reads CASIRLAVTDTQYF. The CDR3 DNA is TGTGCCAGCATCCGACTAGCGGTCACAGATACGCAGTATTTT.

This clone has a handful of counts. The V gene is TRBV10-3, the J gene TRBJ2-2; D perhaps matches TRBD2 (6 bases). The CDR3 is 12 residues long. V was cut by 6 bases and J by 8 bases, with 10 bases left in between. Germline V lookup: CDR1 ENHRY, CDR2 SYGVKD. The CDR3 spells CAIRSAGGELFF. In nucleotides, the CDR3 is TGTGCCATCAGGAGCGCGGGGGGGGAGCTGTTTTTT.

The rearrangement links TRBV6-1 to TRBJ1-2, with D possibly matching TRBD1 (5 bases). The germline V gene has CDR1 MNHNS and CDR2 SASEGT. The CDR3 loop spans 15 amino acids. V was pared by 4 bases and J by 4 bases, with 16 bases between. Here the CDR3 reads CASSARQTDPYGYTF. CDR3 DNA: TGTGCCAGCAGTGCAAGACAGACGGACCCCTATGGCTACACCTTC.

This CDR3 is CASSPRSETQYF. The CDR3 nucleotides read TGTGCCAGCAGCCCCCGCTCTGAGACCCAGTACTTC. This chain links TRBV6-6 with TRBJ2-5; D is unclear. Looked up from germline, CDR1 is MNHNY and CDR2 is SVGAGI (reference sequence). The CDR3 consists of 12 residues. V lost 6 bases and J lost 5, with 10 bases in between.

CDR3 DNA sequence: TGTGCCAGCAGCTATGGGACAGGCCAAGAGACCCAGTACTTC. Its translation: CASSYGTGQETQYF. The chain combines TRBV11-3 with TRBJ2-5; 8 nucleotides line up with TRBD1. After removal of 4 bases from V and 1 base from J, the junction contained 2 bases not matched to a gene. The CDR3 is 14 residues long. Germline V CDR1 and CDR2: SGHNT, YENEEA.

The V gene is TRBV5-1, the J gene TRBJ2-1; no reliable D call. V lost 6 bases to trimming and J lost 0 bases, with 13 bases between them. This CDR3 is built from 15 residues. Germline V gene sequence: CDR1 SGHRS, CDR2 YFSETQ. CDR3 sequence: CASNNGDDSYNEQFF. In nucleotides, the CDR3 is TGCGCCAGCAACAACGGTGATGACTCCTACAATGAGCAGTTCTTC.

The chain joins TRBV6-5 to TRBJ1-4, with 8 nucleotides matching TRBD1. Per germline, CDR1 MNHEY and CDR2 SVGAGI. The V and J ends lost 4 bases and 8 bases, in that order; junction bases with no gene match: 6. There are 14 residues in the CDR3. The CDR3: CASSWDRSQEKLFF. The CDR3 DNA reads TGTGCCAGCAGTTGGGACAGGTCACAGGAAAAACTGTTTTTT.

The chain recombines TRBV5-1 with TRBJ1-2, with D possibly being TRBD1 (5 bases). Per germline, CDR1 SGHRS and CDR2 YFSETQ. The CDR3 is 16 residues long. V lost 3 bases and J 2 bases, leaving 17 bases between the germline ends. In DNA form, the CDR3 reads TGCGCCAGCAGCTCTCGGAGGTCCGGGGGAAACTATGGCTACACCTTC. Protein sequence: CASSSRRSGGNYGYTF.

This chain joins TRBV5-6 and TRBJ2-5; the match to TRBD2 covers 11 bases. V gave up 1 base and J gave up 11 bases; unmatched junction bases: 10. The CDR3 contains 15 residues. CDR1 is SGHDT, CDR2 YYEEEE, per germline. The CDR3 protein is CASSLFTSGRVEQYF. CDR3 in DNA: TGTGCCAGCAGCTTGTTTACTAGCGGGAGAGTTGAGCAGTACTTC.

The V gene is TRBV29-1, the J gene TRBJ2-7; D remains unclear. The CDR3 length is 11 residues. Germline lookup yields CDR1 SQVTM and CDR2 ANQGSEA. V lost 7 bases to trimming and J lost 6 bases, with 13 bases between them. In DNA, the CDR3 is TGCAGCGCTAAGAGAGACCGCGAGCAGTACTTC. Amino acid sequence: CSAKRDREQYF.

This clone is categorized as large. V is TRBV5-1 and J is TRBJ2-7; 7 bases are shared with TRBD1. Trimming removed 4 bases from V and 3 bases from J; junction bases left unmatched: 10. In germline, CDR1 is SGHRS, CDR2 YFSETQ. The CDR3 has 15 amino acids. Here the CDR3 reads CASSAQSGQSYEQYF. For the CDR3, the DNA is TGCGCCAGCAGCGCCCAATCGGGACAGAGCTACGAGCAGTACTTC.

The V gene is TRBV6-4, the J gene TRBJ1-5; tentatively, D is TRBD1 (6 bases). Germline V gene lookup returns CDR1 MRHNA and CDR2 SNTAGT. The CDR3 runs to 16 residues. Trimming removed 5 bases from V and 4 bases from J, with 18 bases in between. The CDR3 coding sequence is TGTGCCAGCAGTTTAACTTTCGACAGGCCGAATCAGCCCCAGCATTTT. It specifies CASSLTFDRPNQPQHF.

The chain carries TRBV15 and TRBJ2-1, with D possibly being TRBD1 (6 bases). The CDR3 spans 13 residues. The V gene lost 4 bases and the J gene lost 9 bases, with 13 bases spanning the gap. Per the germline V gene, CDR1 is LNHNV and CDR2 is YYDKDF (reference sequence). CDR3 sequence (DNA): TGTGCCACCAGCATTACACAGGGCAGTGAGCAGTTCTTC. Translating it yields CATSITQGSEQFF. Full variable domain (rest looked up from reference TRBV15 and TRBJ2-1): DAMVIQNPRYQVTQFGKPVTLSCSQTLNHNVMYWYQQKSSQAPKLLFHYYDKDFNNEADTPDNFQSRRPNTSFCFLDIRSPGLGDTAMYLCATSITQGSEQFFGPGTRLTVL.

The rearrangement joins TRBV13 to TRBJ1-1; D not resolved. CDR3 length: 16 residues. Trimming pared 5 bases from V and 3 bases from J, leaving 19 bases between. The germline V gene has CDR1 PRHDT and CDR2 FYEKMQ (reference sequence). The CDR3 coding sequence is TGTGCCAGCAGCCCACCCCGCGGCCCCGAGGACACTGAAGCTTTCTTT. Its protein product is CASSPPRGPEDTEAFF.

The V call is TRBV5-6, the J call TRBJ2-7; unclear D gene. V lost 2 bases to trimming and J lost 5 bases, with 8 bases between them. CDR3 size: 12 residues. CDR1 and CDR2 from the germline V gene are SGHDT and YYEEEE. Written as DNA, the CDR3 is TGTGCCAGCAGCTTACGTCTAAACGAGCAGTACTTC. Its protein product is CASSLRLNEQYF.

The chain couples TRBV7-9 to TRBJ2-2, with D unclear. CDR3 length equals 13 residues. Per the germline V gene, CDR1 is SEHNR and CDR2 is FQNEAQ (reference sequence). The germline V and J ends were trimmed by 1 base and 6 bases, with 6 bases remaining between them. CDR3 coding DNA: TGTGCCAGCAGCTTAGAGCTGGCCGGGGAGCTGTTTTTT. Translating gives CASSLELAGELFF.

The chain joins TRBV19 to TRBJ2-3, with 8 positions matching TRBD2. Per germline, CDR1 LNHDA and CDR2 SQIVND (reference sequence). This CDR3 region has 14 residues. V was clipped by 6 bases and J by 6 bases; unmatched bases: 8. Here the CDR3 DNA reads TGTGCCAGTAGCTCCGGGGGGGGAGAGGATACGCAGTATTTT. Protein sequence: CASSSGGGEDTQYF.

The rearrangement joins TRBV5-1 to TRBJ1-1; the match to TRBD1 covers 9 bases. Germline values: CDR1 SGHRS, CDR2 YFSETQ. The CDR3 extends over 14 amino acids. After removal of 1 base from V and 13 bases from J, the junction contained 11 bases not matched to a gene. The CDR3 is CASSLNTGGEVGFF. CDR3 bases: TGCGCCAGCAGCTTGAACACAGGGGGCGAGGTTGGTTTCTTT.

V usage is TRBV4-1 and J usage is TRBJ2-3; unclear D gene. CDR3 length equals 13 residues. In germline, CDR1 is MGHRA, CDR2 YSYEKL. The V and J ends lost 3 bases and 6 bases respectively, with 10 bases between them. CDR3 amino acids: CASSQIPLDTQYF. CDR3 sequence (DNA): TGCGCCAGCAGCCAGATTCCCTTGGATACGCAGTATTTT.

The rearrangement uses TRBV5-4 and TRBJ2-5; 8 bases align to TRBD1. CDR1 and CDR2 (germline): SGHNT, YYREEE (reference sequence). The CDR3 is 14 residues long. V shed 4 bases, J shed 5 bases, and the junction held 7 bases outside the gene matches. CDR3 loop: CASSPGQGRETQYF. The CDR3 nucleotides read TGTGCCAGCAGCCCCGGACAGGGCAGGGAGACCCAGTACTTC.

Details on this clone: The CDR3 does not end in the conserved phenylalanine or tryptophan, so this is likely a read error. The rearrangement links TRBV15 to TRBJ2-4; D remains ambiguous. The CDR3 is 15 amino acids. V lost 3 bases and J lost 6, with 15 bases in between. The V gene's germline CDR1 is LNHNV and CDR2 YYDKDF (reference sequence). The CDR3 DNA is TGTGCCACCAGCAGGTACGCCCAGGACCTAAACATTCAGTACCTC. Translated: CATSRYAQDLNIQYL.

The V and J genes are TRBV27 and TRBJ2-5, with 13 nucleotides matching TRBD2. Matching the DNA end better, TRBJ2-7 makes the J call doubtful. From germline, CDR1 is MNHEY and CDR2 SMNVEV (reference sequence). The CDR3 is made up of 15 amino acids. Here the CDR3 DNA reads TGTGCCAGCAGGGTGGGACTAGCGGGACCCTACGAGCAGTACTTC. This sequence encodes CASRVGLAGPYEQYF.

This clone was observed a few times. The CDR3 is CSVAGPKVAGEQYF. The CDR3 nucleotides are TGCAGCGTTGCGGGACCAAAGGTAGCTGGCGAGCAGTACTTC. The chain is built from TRBV29-1 and TRBJ2-7; the D gene could be TRBD1 or TRBD2 (5 bases each). The germline gives CDR1 SQVTM, CDR2 ANQGSEA. V dropped 4 bases and J dropped 6 bases, with 19 bases sitting between them. The CDR3 is made up of 14 amino acids.

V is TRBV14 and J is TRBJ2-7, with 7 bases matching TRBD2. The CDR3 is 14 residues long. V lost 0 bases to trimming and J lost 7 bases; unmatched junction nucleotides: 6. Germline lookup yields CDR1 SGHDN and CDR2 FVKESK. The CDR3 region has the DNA TGTGCCAGCAGCCAAGAGCGGGAGTTCGGAGAGCAGTACTTC. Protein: CASSQEREFGEQYF.

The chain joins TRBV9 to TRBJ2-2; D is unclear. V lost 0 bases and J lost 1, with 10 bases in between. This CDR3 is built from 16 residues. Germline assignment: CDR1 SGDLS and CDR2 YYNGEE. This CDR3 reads CASSVGARQNTGELFF. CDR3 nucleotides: TGTGCCAGCAGCGTAGGCGCCCGTCAGAACACCGGGGAGCTGTTTTTT.

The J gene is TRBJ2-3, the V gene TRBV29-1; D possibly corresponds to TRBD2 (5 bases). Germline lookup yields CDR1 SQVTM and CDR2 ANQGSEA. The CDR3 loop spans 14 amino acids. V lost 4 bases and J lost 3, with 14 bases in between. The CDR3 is CSVVLEPSTDTQYF. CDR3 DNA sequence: TGCAGCGTTGTACTAGAGCCTTCTACAGATACGCAGTATTTT.